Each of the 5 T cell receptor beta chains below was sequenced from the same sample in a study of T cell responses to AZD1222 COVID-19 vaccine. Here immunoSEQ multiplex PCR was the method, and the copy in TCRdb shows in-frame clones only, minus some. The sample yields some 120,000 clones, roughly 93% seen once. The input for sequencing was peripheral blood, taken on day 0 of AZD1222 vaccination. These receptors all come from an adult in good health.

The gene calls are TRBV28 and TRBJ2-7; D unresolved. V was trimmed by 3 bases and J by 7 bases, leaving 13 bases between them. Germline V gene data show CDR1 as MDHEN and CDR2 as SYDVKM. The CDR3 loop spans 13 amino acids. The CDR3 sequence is CASSFFPVGEQYF. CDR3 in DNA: TGTGCCAGCAGTTTTTTCCCCGTGGGGGAGCAGTACTTC.

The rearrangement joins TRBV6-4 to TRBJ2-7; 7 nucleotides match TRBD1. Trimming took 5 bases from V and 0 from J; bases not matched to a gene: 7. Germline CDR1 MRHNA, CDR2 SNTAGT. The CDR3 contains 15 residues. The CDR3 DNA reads TGTGCCAGCAGTCCCGGGACAGACCCCTCCTACGAGCAGTACTTC. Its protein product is CASSPGTDPSYEQYF.

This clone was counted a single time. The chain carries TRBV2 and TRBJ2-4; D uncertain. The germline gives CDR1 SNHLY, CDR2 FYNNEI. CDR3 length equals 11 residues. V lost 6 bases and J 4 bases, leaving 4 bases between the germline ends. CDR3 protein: CASSEKNIQYF. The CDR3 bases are TGTGCCAGCAGCGAAAAAAACATTCAGTACTTC.

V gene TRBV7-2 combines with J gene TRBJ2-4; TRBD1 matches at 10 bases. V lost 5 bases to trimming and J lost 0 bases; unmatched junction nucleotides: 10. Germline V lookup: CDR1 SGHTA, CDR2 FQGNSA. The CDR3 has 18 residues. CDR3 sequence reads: CASSPGQGSLLAKNIQYF. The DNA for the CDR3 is TGTGCCAGCAGCCCGGGACAGGGGTCCCTCCTAGCCAAAAACATTCAGTACTTC.

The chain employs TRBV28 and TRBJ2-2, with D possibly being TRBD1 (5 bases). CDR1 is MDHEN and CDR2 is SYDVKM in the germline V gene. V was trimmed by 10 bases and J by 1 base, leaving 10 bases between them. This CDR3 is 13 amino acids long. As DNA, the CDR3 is TGTGCCACCCGACAGCGGAACACCGGGGAGCTGTTTTTT. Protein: CATRQRNTGELFF. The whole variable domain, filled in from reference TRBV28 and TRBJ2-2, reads DVKVTQSSRYLVKRTGEKVFLECVQDMDHENMFWYRQDPGLGLRLIYFSYDVKMKEKGDIPEGYSVSREKKERFSLILESASTNQTSMYLCATRQRNTGELFFGEGSRLTVL.